A selection of T cell receptor beta chains follows, all from one sample in a study of early T cells in non-severe SARS-CoV-2 infection. TCRdb processed the 5' RACE reads anew with MiXCR; each CDR3 protein has one entry. The sample has more than 20,000 distinct CDR3 sequences, 4% to 4.5% seen once. The sequencing sample was made of whole blood. The receptor set was obtained from an adult who was a healthcare worker with PCR-confirmed SARS-CoV-2 infection or an uninfected control (not recorded which). The CDR3 runs from the conserved cysteine through the conserved F or W. A D gene is named only where the DNA matches it firmly. Not every row has a clone size; where given, it reads once, few, many or a size class.

NA	TRBV6-6	NA	TRBJ2-5	TGTGCCAGCAGTGGGGTAGGAGAGACCCAGTACTTC	CASSGVGETQYF
NA	TRBV20-1	NA	TRBJ2-3	TGCAGTGCTAGAACCCAACCGGACCCTCGGGATACGCAGTATTTT	CSARTQPDPRDTQYF
many	TRBV2	NA	TRBJ1-5	TGTGCCAGCAGTCAGGCCCAGACCAATCAGCCCCAGCATTTT	CASSQAQTNQPQHF